Listed here are 7 T cell receptor beta chains from one sample, sequenced in a study of human T cells and chemical hapten exposure (dated by TCRdb to 2020 to 2023). Receptors were amplified or captured by RACE. Sequencer: NextSeq 500. Using fastp trimming at Q25 and MiXCR clonotype assembly, TCRdb reanalyzed the public sequencing data and kept in-frame beta chains. Merged by CDR3 protein, the rows form single entries marked with the most common genes and DNA. The table for this sample lists 70,000 to 90,000 distinct CDR3 sequences; about a tenth of them were counted only once. The ten largest clones represent about 4% of the sample. According to the study, the label for this sample's time point signals: patch test 3, about 24 weeks after DPC sensitization. Explained via the paper, the treatment or condition label denotes: therapeutic diphenylcyclopropenone sensitization with weekly scalp DPC. This material consisted of whole blood, taken in connection with sensitization to the hapten diphenylcyclopropenone (DPC). Source of these receptors: a woman aged 45-60 years with alopecia areata. Some clones in this sample may be carry-over from other donors' samples.

In this sample, this clonotype turned up many times. The V call is TRBV28, the J call TRBJ2-7; a possible D gene is TRBD1 (5 bases). The V and J ends lost 5 bases and 7 bases respectively, with 24 bases between them. This CDR3 comprises 16 residues. Germline CDR1 is MDHEN and CDR2 is SYDVKM. The CDR3 loop is CASSPWVGQGLGEQYF. The CDR3 DNA reads TGTGCCAGCAGTCCCTGGGTTGGGCAGGGTCTGGGAGAGCAGTACTTC.

V is TRBV6-1 and J is TRBJ2-5; D gene uncertain. CDR1 is MNHNS and CDR2 is SASEGT in the germline V gene. The CDR3 totals 11 residues. The V and J ends lost 4 bases and 4 bases respectively, with 4 bases between them. The CDR3 DNA sequence: TGTGCCAGCAGTGCCCTAGAGACCCAGTACTTC. It specifies CASSALETQYF.

In this sample, this clonotype turned up many times. The chain is built from TRBV4-2 and TRBJ1-6, with D hard to call. CDR1 and CDR2 (germline): LGHNA, YNFKEQ. The V end lost 0 bases, the J end lost 0 bases, and 9 bases lay between the germline ends. The CDR3 extends over 17 amino acids. The CDR3 DNA reads TGTGCCAGCAGCCAAGAAGGCGGGAGCTCCTATAATTCACCCCTCCACTTT. Translated: CASSQEGGSSYNSPLHF.

This clonotype turned up a few times. V usage is TRBV7-2 and J usage is TRBJ2-3, with D possibly TRBD1 on 6 matching bases. Germline lookup yields CDR1 SGHTA and CDR2 FQGNSA. Trimming took 5 bases from V and 2 from J, leaving 8 bases between them. This CDR3 has 13 residues. For the CDR3, the DNA is TGTGCCAGCAGCGAGGGGGTCACAGATACGCAGTATTTT. It codes for CASSEGVTDTQYF.

This clonotype was seen ten or more times. The J gene is TRBJ2-7, the V gene TRBV28, with 9 bases aligning to TRBD2. The V segment lost 3 bases and the J segment 2 bases; nucleotides outside the gene matches: 5. This CDR3 spans 15 amino acids. Per the germline V gene, CDR1 is MDHEN and CDR2 is SYDVKM. CDR3 loop: CASSFGAGGPYEQYF. CDR3 nucleotide sequence: TGTGCCAGCAGTTTCGGTGCGGGAGGGCCCTACGAGCAGTACTTC.

This clonotype has just a few counts. V usage is TRBV7-8 and J usage is TRBJ2-3; no definite D call. The length of the CDR3 is 14 residues. Germline loops: CDR1 SGHVS, CDR2 FQNEAQ. With 1 base removed from V and 3 bases from J, the gap between germline ends came to 8 bases. The CDR3: CASSLEEVTDTQYF. The CDR3, as DNA: TGTGCCAGCAGCTTAGAAGAGGTGACAGATACGCAGTATTTT.

This clonotype was seen more than once but under ten times. The chain uses TRBV20-1 and TRBJ1-6; D not certain. The ends were cut back, 0 bases at V and 7 bases at J, with 13 bases in the middle. The CDR3 covers 15 residues. Germline-derived CDR1 and CDR2 are DFQATT and SNEGSKA (reference sequence). The CDR3 loop is CSAREKAQRNSPLHF. CDR3 DNA: TGCAGTGCTAGAGAGAAAGCCCAGAGGAATTCACCCCTCCACTTT.